This record concerns one T cell receptor beta chain sequence. This clonotype was detected a few times. Its antigen specificity is not known. There are no base qualities to consult, and no much larger clone falls within one base. Sequenced on an Illumina HiSeq 1500. TCRdb cleaned the public reads at Q25 with fastp, built clones with MiXCR and kept in-frame beta chains. Rows with a matching CDR3 protein are joined into one entry that keeps the most common DNA and genes. The sample includes 830,000 or so distinct CDR3 sequences, with 30% to 35% observed a single time. The ten biggest clones cover 9.5% to 15% of the sample. Reading the label with the study, this specimen's treatment or condition is: in vitro stimulation with specific CMV peptide epitopes to enrich CMV-specific T cells. The CDR3 goes from the cysteine to the phenylalanine over 16 residues. Only CDR3 DNA remains: 48 bases, in frame from the first base. CDR1 is given as MNHNS and CDR2 as SASEGT, both from the germline V gene. Trimming removed 5 bases from V and 5 bases from J, leaving 21 bases between the germline ends.

The data stem from a study of T cell repertoires in cytomegalovirus infection (dated by TCRdb to the late 2010s). Turning to the overall study: Peptide stimulations targeted recently identified HLA-C-restricted CMV epitopes, whose presentation resists viral immunomodulation, together with well-studied HLA-B-restricted epitopes. Donor HLA type was relevant to the analysis, as public TCR beta signatures indicated carriage of CMV infection together with the matching HLA type. Overall study results and their limits: Carriers of CMV infection plus the relevant HLA type were discriminated by the cumulative frequency of public TCR beta family members in the study cohort and in an independent 352-donor cohort. The ex vivo response was dominated by HLA-C-restricted CMV-specific TCR beta clonotypes, which also provided the single most frequent clonotype in two of eight donors.

This receptor chain uses TRBV6-1 and TRBJ2-5, with TRBD2 perhaps the D gene, on 7 matching bases. This sequence originates from a human donor in good health (CMV status not recorded). Some clones in this sample may be carry-over from other donors' samples. The material was cultured CD8+ T cells from PBMCs, obtained from culture after CMV antigen stimulation. The CDR3: CASSPLLGGRIETQYF. Read as DNA, the sequence is TGTGCCAGCAGTCCCTTGCTCGGGGGGCGGATTGAGACCCAGTACTTC.